This T cell receptor (beta chain) originates from a study of T cells in Graves' hyperthyroidism and ophthalmopathy. Study details: The initial diagnosis was the point when peripheral blood was collected, ahead of any treatment.

V was clipped by 4 bases and J by 1 base, with 9 bases between them. In germline, CDR1 is MDHEN, CDR2 SYDVKM. The CDR3 totals 14 residues. Amplification yielded TCR beta CDR3 regions, with RNA transcripts as the source. Primed by the HTBI set, a first-round RT-PCR was run on the TCR CDR3. TCRdb redid the calling of the multiplex PCR reads with MiXCR, one entry per CDR3 protein. The sample records 560,000 or so distinct CDR3 sequences, about 20% being singletons. This clonotype came up many times. The sample consisted of blood. The chain joins TRBV28 to TRBJ2-3, with D unclear. The TCR was taken from a man aged 35 to 55 with Graves' ophthalmopathy. CDR3 in DNA: TGTGCCAGCAGTTCTCCTCAGGGCACAGATACGCAGTATTTT. Protein: CASSSPQGTDTQYF.